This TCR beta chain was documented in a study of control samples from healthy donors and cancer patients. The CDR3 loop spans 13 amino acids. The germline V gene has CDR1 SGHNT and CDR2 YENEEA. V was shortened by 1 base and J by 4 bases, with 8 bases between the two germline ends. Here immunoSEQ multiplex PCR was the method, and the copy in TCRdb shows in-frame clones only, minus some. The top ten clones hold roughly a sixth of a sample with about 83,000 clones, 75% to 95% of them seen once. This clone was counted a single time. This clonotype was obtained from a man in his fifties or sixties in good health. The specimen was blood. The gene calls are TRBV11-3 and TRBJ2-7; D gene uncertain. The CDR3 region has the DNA TGTGCCAGCAGCTTAGGTGCGGAATACGAGCAGTACTTC. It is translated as CASSLGAEYEQYF. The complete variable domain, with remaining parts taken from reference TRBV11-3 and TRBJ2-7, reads EAGVVQSPRYKIIEKKQPVAFWCNPISGHNTLYWYLQNLGQGPELLIRYENEEAVDDSQLPKDRFSAERLKGVDSTLKIQPAELGDSAVYLCASSLGAEYEQYFGPGTRLTVT.